This T cell receptor beta chain came from a study of shared clonotypes between healthy human individuals. Study background: Each donor had three CD4 naive, three CD4 memory, two CD8 naive and one CD8 memory plate. Overall study results and limits: The four-donor shared clonotypes exceeded non-shared clonotypes in generation probability, with non-shared ones scoring lower.

Selected positively for CCR7 and CD45RO-negative, naive CD8 cells excluded terminally differentiated effector memory CD45RA+ cells. The J segment lost 4 bases and the V segment lost 5 bases, leaving 8 bases of the junction unmatched. Germline values: CDR1 WNHNN, CDR2 SYGVQD (reference sequence). This CDR3 contains 14 residues. An even split of each subset's genomic DNA across several immunoSEQ plates was performed. Assay used: immunoSEQ multiplex PCR; TCRdb lists only in-frame clones, some missing. The sample contains more than 2 million clones, around 93% of which appear only once. As to this clone: Its antigen is unknown.

The source of this sequence is a young man in good health. Some clones in this sample may be carry-over from other donors' samples. The V call is TRBV10-1, the J call TRBJ2-7; 7 nucleotides line up with TRBD2. The source material was naive CD8+ T cells from PBMCs. The CDR3 nucleotides are TGCGCCAGCAGTCCCGGAGCTAGCGGTTACGAGCAGTACTTC. Protein sequence: CASSPGASGYEQYF.